This is a list of T cell receptor beta chains from one sample in a study of Ad26.COV2.S vaccination and SARS-CoV-2 variants. TCRdb's table, derived via immunoSEQ multiplex PCR, lists solely in-frame clones and lacks some. This sample carries about 320,000 clones, 86% of them seen once, and the ten largest clones take 1.5% to 2%. The sequenced sample was peripheral blood, obtained in a trial of Ad26.COV2.S vaccine versus placebo. Every receptor here comes from a person aged 18 to 65 who received the Ad26.COV2.S COVID-19 vaccine or a placebo. Each CDR3 is given with its conserved first and last residue. The D gene is left open where the match is weak. Only some rows state a clone size, as once, few, many or a class for expanded clones.

NA	TRBV20-1	NA	TRBJ1-5	TGCAGTGCATCGGGGGATCAGCCCCAGCATTTT	CSASGDQPQHF
NA	TRBV15	NA	TRBJ2-4	TGTGCCACCAGCAGAGATCTTTCCGGAGCCAAAAACATTCAGTACTTC	CATSRDLSGAKNIQYF
NA	TRBV6-5	NA	TRBJ1-1	TGTGCCAGCACCCAACCCGGGCGCGGGGGGACTGAAGCTTTCTTT	CASTQPGRGGTEAFF
NA	TRBV11-2	NA	TRBJ1-3	TGTGCCAGCAGCCCCCGACAGTTTGGAAACACCATATATTTT	CASSPRQFGNTIYF
NA	TRBV7-9	NA	TRBJ2-5	TGTGCCAGCAGCTTAGAAACTAGTACCCAGTACTTC	CASSLETSTQYF
NA	TRBV29-1	NA	TRBJ1-4	TGCAGCGTGTTTACAGGTTCTAATGAAAAACTGTTTTTT	CSVFTGSNEKLFF
NA	TRBV20-1	many	TRBJ1-2	TGCAGTGCAAGGGCCGTCGCATGGACCTTC	CSARAVAWTF
TRBD1	TRBV6-6	NA	TRBJ1-4	TGTGCCAGCACTCTCCTCCCCCGGGACAGGCTGTTTTTT	CASTLLPRDRLFF
NA	TRBV10-3	NA	TRBJ1-5	TGTGCCATCAGTGAATACGGGAACAGCAATCAGCCCCAGCATTTT	CAISEYGNSNQPQHF
NA	TRBV3-1/TRBV3-2	few	TRBJ1-1	TGTGCCGCAGACGGGCCGGGGACTGAAGCTTTCTTT	CAADGPGTEAFF
TRBD1	TRBV18	NA	TRBJ1-1	TGTGCCAGCTCACCGCCAGGGGGCGACAGATCGATTACTGAAGCTTTCTTT	CASSPPGGDRSITEAFF
NA	TRBV7-3	NA	TRBJ2-3	TGTGCCAGCAGCCCGGGCGGCCTCATCACAGATACGCAGTATTTT	CASSPGGLITDTQYF
NA	TRBV30	NA	TRBJ1-2	TGTGCCTGGAGTGTACCGGGGAGGGGCTACTATGGCTACACCTTC	CAWSVPGRGYYGYTF
NA	TRBV9	NA	TRBJ1-3	TGTGCCAGCAGCGTTTTGGACACGGGGATCCCCATATATTTT	CASSVLDTGIPIYF
NA	TRBV5-1	once	TRBJ2-2	TGCGCCAGCAGCTTCTCGGGCGTTTCGGCCACCGGGGAGCTGTTTTTT	CASSFSGVSATGELFF
NA	TRBV7-9	NA	TRBJ2-5	TGTGCCAGCAGCCCGCAAGGGTCGAGGGGCCAAGAGACCCAGTACTTC	CASSPQGSRGQETQYF
NA	TRBV5-1	NA	TRBJ1-6	TGCGCCAGCAGCTTGTTGCAGGGTTCATCACCCCTCCACTTT	CASSLLQGSSPLHF
TRBD1	TRBV12-3/TRBV12-4	NA	TRBJ2-2	TGTGCCAGCCGGGACAGGAATACCGGGGAGCTGTTTTTT	CASRDRNTGELFF
NA	TRBV6-1	NA	TRBJ1-1	TGTGCCAGCAGTGAATGGCAGAACACTGAAGCTTTCTTT	CASSEWQNTEAFF
NA	TRBV19	NA	TRBJ2-5	TGTGCCAGTAGTAAAAGACTAGGGGGAGAGACCCAGTACTTC	CASSKRLGGETQYF
TRBD2	TRBV29-1	NA	TRBJ2-5	TGCAGCGTTGGGGGGGGAGAGACCCAGTACTTC	CSVGGGETQYF
NA	TRBV24-1	NA	TRBJ2-5	TGTGCCACCAGTGACTCCCACCAAGAGACCCAGTACTTC	CATSDSHQETQYF
TRBD2	TRBV9	NA	TRBJ2-5	TGTGCCAGCAGCACCGGGACTAGCGGGGGTCTTCAAGAGACCCAGTACTTC	CASSTGTSGGLQETQYF
NA	TRBV11-2	NA	TRBJ2-2	TGTGCCAGCAAGACAGGGAACACCGGGGAGCTGTTTTTT	CASKTGNTGELFF
NA	TRBV4-1	NA	TRBJ2-7	TGCGCCAGCAGCCAAGAGGCGGGCTACGAGCAGTACTTC	CASSQEAGYEQYF
TRBD1	TRBV15	NA	TRBJ2-7	TGTGCCACCAGCTTACTTCCGGACAGGGGGAGGTACGAGCAGTACTTC	CATSLLPDRGRYEQYF
NA	TRBV19	NA	TRBJ1-2	TGTGCCAGTAGTAGTGGAGGGATCAATGGCTACACCTTC	CASSSGGINGYTF
NA	TRBV5-6	NA	TRBJ1-2	TGTGCCAGCAGGGAGGGACCGATCAACTATGGCTACACCTTC	CASREGPINYGYTF
NA	TRBV4-1	once	TRBJ1-2	TGCGCCAGCAGCCAAGAGAGGGACACGTCCTCGGGGTATGGCTACACCTTC	CASSQERDTSSGYGYTF
TRBD1	TRBV5-5	NA	TRBJ2-7	TGTGCCAGCAGCCAGGGACAGTATGAGCAGTACTTC	CASSQGQYEQYF
TRBD1	TRBV7-8	NA	TRBJ1-1	TGTGCCAGCAGCTTACAGGGGGCCCGGGAAGCTTTCTTT	CASSLQGAREAFF
TRBD1	TRBV14	NA	TRBJ1-1	TGTGCCAGCAGCCAGAGCTACAGGGGGAGTAGGGCTTTCTTT	CASSQSYRGSRAFF
NA	TRBV14	NA	TRBJ2-2	TGTGCCAGCAGCCAAGATCTTGGGGGCACCGGGGAGCTGTTTTTT	CASSQDLGGTGELFF
NA	TRBV7-9	NA	TRBJ1-2	TGTGCCAGCAGCTTATCAGGGGCGGAAGGCTACACCTTC	CASSLSGAEGYTF
TRBD1	TRBV7-2	NA	TRBJ2-7	TGTGCCAGCAGCCCACAACAGGGGGCTCGGTACGAGCAGTACTTC	CASSPQQGARYEQYF
NA	TRBV12-3/TRBV12-4	once	TRBJ2-3	TGTGCCAGCAGTCGAGACACAGATACGCAGTATTTT	CASSRDTDTQYF
TRBD2	TRBV7-3	NA	TRBJ2-1	TGTGCCAGCAGCCCAACGGGCCGTAGCGGGGGGCTCAGGGGGCATGAGCAGTTCTTC	CASSPTGRSGGLRGHEQFF
NA	TRBV20-1	few	TRBJ2-2	TGCAGTGCTAGTATGGCAGGGAACACCGGGGAGCTGTTTTTT	CSASMAGNTGELFF
NA	TRBV10-3	NA	TRBJ2-7	TGTGCCATCAGTGAGTCCCGGGGTGGTTACGAGCAGTACTTC	CAISESRGGYEQYF
TRBD2	TRBV20-1	once	TRBJ2-7	TGCAGTGCTAGTAACGGGGCTAGCGGGGGGTACGAGCAGTACTTC	CSASNGASGGYEQYF
TRBD1	TRBV9	NA	TRBJ1-3	TGTGCCAGCAGCCCCGAGGGGACACGGAGGGGGCTGGGATCTGGAAACACCATATATTTT	CASSPEGTRRGLGSGNTIYF
TRBD1	TRBV9	once	TRBJ2-2	TGTGCCAGCAGCGTATCCACAGGGGGAGACACCGGGGAGCTGTTTTTT	CASSVSTGGDTGELFF
NA	TRBV2	few	TRBJ1-1	TGTGCCAGCAGTGTTGGCAGGGCTGGGGCTGAAGCTTTCTTT	CASSVGRAGAEAFF
TRBD1	TRBV7-2	few	TRBJ1-4	TGTGCCAGCAGCCCCGACAGGGAGGTAGAAAAACTGTTTTTT	CASSPDREVEKLFF
TRBD1	TRBV3-1/TRBV3-2	NA	TRBJ1-2	TGTGCCAGCAGCCCCGGGACAGGGATTTTTGGCTACACCTTC	CASSPGTGIFGYTF
TRBD2	TRBV13	many	TRBJ2-3	TGTGCCAGCAGCAGCAGAGGGACGGGGGGGACCACAGATACGCAGTATTTT	CASSSRGTGGTTDTQYF
TRBD2	TRBV3-1/TRBV3-2	NA	TRBJ2-3	TGTGCCAGCAGCCGAGCTAGCGGGGGATTTGCAGATACGCAGTATTTT	CASSRASGGFADTQYF
TRBD1	TRBV9	NA	TRBJ1-4	TGTGCCAGCAGCCTCCGGACAGGTATAGATGAAAAACTGTTTTTT	CASSLRTGIDEKLFF
NA	TRBV9	NA	TRBJ1-2	TGTGCCAGCAGCGGAGGGCAGATCTATGGCTACACCTTC	CASSGGQIYGYTF
NA	TRBV29-1	NA	TRBJ1-1	TGCAGCACCTGGACAGATGAAGCTTTCTTT	CSTWTDEAFF